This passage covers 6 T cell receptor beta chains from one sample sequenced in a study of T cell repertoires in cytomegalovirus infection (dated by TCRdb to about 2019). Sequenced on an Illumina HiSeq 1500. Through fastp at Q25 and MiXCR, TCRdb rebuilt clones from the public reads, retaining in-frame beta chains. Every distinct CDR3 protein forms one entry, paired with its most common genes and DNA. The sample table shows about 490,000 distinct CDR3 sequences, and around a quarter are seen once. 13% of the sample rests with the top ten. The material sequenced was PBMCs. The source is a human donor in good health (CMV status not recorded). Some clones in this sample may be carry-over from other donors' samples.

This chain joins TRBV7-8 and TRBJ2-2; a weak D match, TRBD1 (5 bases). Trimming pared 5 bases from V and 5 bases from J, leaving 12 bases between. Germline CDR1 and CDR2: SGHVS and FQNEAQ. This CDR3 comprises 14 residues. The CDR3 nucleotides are TGTGCCAGCAGCCATATCAGGGCAACCGGGGAGCTGTTTTTT. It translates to CASSHIRATGELFF.

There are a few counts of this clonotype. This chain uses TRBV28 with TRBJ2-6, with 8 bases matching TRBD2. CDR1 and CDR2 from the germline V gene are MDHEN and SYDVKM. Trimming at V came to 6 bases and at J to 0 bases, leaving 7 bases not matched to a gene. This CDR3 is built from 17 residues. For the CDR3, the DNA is TGTGCCAGCAGGCCAACTAGCGGTCTCTCTGGGGCCAACGTCCTGACTTTC. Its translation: CASRPTSGLSGANVLTF.

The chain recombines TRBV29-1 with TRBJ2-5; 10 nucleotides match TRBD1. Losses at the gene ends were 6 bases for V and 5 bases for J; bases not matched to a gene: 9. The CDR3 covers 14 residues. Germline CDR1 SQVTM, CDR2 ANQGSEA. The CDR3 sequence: CSVRPGQGYETQYF. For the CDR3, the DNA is TGCAGCGTGCGTCCGGGACAGGGGTATGAGACCCAGTACTTC.

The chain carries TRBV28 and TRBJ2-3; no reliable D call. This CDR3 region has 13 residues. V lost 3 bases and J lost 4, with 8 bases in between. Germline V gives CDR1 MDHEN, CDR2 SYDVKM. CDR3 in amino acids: CASSFPIPDTQYF. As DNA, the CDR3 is TGTGCCAGCAGTTTTCCTATTCCAGATACGCAGTATTTT.

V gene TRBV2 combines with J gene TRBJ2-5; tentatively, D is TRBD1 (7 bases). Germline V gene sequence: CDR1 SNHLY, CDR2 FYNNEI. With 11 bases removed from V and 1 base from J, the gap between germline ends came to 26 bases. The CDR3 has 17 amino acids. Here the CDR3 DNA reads TGTGCCGGGGGACTGTACCGGATTGGGACAGCCCAAGAGACCCAGTACTTC. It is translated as CAGGLYRIGTAQETQYF.

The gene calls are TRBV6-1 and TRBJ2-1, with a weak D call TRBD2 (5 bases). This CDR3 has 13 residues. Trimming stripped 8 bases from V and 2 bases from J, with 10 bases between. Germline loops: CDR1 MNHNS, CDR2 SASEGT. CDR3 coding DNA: TGTGCCAGCTGCCGGGGTACCTACAATGAGCAGTTCTTC. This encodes CASCRGTYNEQFF.